These 20 T cell receptor beta chains came from one sample sequenced in a study of somatic mutations in cytotoxic T cells in rheumatoid arthritis. Generated by immunoSEQ multiplex PCR, the TCRdb table keeps only in-frame clones and is missing some. The sample lists some 15,000 clones, about four fifths occurring once. Sequenced sample: CD8+ T cells sorted from blood. These TCRs come from an adult with rheumatoid arthritis.

In DNA, the CDR3 is TGTGCCAGCAGCGTAGTCGGATCGGGGGGCGGAGATACGCAGTATTTT. This encodes CASSVVGSGGGDTQYF. This rearrangement joins TRBV9 to TRBJ2-3; D perhaps matches TRBD2 (7 bases). CDR1 and CDR2 from the germline V gene are SGDLS and YYNGEE. This CDR3 has 16 residues. The V gene lost 0 bases and the J gene lost 5 bases, with 16 bases spanning the gap.

This chain uses TRBV19 with TRBJ2-7, with a tentative D call TRBD1 (5 bases). Germline V gene sequence: CDR1 LNHDA, CDR2 SQIVND (reference sequence). This CDR3 is 14 amino acids long. The V gene lost 2 bases and the J gene lost 2 bases, with 10 bases spanning the gap. The DNA for the CDR3 is TGTGCCAGTAGTATAAACAGGAGCCCCTACGAGCAGTACTTC. Its translation: CASSINRSPYEQYF.

This clone showed up just a few times. The CDR3 region has the DNA TGTGCCAGCAGCCGCACCTCGGGGGGGGTGGAGACCCAGTACTTC. The encoded protein is CASSRTSGGVETQYF. The gene calls are TRBV11-2 and TRBJ2-5, with 8 nucleotides matching TRBD2. In germline, CDR1 is SGHAT, CDR2 FQNNGV. This CDR3 region has 15 residues. With V trimmed by 5 bases and J by 5 bases, 10 bases remained unmatched.

The chain carries TRBV5-4 and TRBJ1-1; no definite D call. Between the trimmed V and J ends, which lost 2 bases and 3 bases, there was a span of 14 bases. This CDR3 spans 15 amino acids. Germline V lookup: CDR1 SGHNT, CDR2 YYREEE (reference sequence). In DNA form, the CDR3 reads TGTGCCAGCAGCTTTGGGCGGGCTGGGGACACTGAAGCTTTCTTT. Translating gives CASSFGRAGDTEAFF.

The chain's CDR3 is CAWSGSYNSPLHF. CDR3 nucleotides: TGTGCCTGGAGTGGGTCCTATAATTCACCCCTCCACTTT. This chain links TRBV30 with TRBJ1-6; D unresolved. The CDR3 contains 13 residues. Germline CDR1 is GTSNPN and CDR2 is SVGIG (reference sequence). Between the trimmed V and J ends, which lost 1 base and 1 base, there was a span of 2 bases.

The J gene is TRBJ2-1, the V gene TRBV4-1; TRBD1 might be the D (5 bases). V lost 0 bases, J lost 9 bases, and 12 bases lay in between. The CDR3 has 14 amino acids. Germline V gene lookup returns CDR1 MGHRA and CDR2 YSYEKL. The CDR3 loop is CASSQDPLRAEQFF. The CDR3 DNA follows: TGCGCCAGCAGCCAAGATCCCCTCAGGGCTGAGCAGTTCTTC.

The chain couples TRBV6-5 to TRBJ1-4, with TRBD1 identical over 9 bases. This CDR3 region has 14 residues. CDR1 and CDR2 from the germline V gene are MNHEY and SVGAGI. The trim removed 5 bases at V and 7 bases at J, leaving 5 bases unmatched. CDR3 region: CASSPRTGVEKLFF. CDR3 DNA sequence: TGTGCCAGCAGTCCCAGGACAGGGGTTGAAAAACTGTTTTTT.

V and J are TRBV6-1 and TRBJ1-2; no clear D gene. Per germline, CDR1 MNHNS and CDR2 SASEGT. The CDR3 is made up of 17 amino acids. Trimming stripped 0 bases from V and 6 bases from J, with 20 bases between. CDR3 nucleotide sequence: TGTGCCAGCAGTGAAGCGCTTCGGGGTGAAGGGTTGGATGGCTACACCTTC. Its translation is CASSEALRGEGLDGYTF.

This chain uses TRBV4-1 with TRBJ2-2; 10 positions agree with TRBD2. V trimming: 0 bases; J trimming: 6 bases; junction bases outside the gene matches: 7. Germline V gives CDR1 MGHRA, CDR2 YSYEKL. The CDR3 contains 17 residues. The CDR3 spells CASSQDPLAGASGELFF. In DNA form, the CDR3 reads TGCGCCAGCAGCCAAGATCCCCTAGCGGGGGCCTCCGGGGAGCTGTTTTTT.

The V and J genes are TRBV19 and TRBJ2-7, with TRBD1 matching over 8 bases. V lost 5 bases to trimming and J lost 6 bases; unmatched junction nucleotides: 6. The V gene's germline CDR1 is LNHDA and CDR2 SQIVND (reference sequence). The length of the CDR3 is 13 residues. For the CDR3, the DNA is TGTGCCAGTAGTCCGGACAGGGTACGCGAGCAGTACTTC. It codes for CASSPDRVREQYF.

The V call is TRBV2, the J call TRBJ2-5; 8 nucleotides match TRBD1. Germline V gene data show CDR1 as SNHLY and CDR2 as FYNNEI. This CDR3 is built from 13 residues. V was pared by 7 bases and J by 4 bases, with 5 bases of the junction left unmatched. CDR3 coding DNA: TGTGCCAGCACGGACAGGGCGGCAGAGACCCAGTACTTC. Translating gives CASTDRAAETQYF.

This clone was observed a few times. The rearrangement joins TRBV27 to TRBJ1-6, with TRBD1 identical over 8 bases. The CDR3 runs to 14 residues. Germline CDR1 reads MNHEY; CDR2 reads SMNVEV (reference sequence). The V gene end was trimmed by 8 bases and the J gene end by 6 bases; junction bases not matched to a gene: 6. The CDR3 DNA reads TGTGCCAGCCGCAGGGGGCTTCTTAATTCACCCCTCCACTTT. Residues: CASRRGLLNSPLHF.

The chain is built from TRBV12-5 and TRBJ2-7; possible D gene TRBD2, 6 bases. V dropped 7 bases and J dropped 3 bases, with 16 bases sitting between them. The V gene's germline CDR1 is LGHNT and CDR2 FRNRAP. The CDR3 length is 14 residues. The CDR3 nucleotides are TGTGCTAGTGCCTCCAGAGGGGAGGACTACGAGCAGTACTTC. It translates to CASASRGEDYEQYF.

A note on this clone: Other DNA sequences in this sample translate to the same CDR3. The chain links TRBV6-5 to TRBJ1-5; D unclear. The germline V gene encodes CDR1 MNHEY and CDR2 SVGAGI. V dropped 6 bases and J dropped 0 bases, with 12 bases sitting between them. The CDR3 runs to 15 residues. CDR3 DNA sequence: TGTGCCAGCAGACCCACGGATAGTAGCAATCAGCCCCAGCATTTT. This sequence encodes CASRPTDSSNQPQHF.

This chain connects TRBV19 to TRBJ1-4; D is unclear. The CDR3 contains 14 residues. V lost 6 bases, J lost 7 bases, and 15 bases lay in between. Germline CDR1 LNHDA, CDR2 SQIVND (reference sequence). The CDR3 DNA is TGTGCCAGTAGCACTCGAGCTTGGGGTGAAAAACTGTTTTTT. Its protein product is CASSTRAWGEKLFF.

This sequence joins TRBV5-1 and TRBJ1-1; D is ambiguous. Looked up from germline, CDR1 is SGHRS and CDR2 is YFSETQ. The CDR3 extends over 13 amino acids. V was shortened by 0 bases and J by 0 bases, with 3 bases between the two germline ends. As DNA, the CDR3 is TGCGCCAGCAGCTTGGGTCTGAACACTGAAGCTTTCTTT. Its protein product is CASSLGLNTEAFF.

V usage is TRBV2 and J usage is TRBJ2-1, with 9 bases lining up with TRBD2. Germline loops: CDR1 SNHLY, CDR2 FYNNEI. The CDR3 consists of 15 residues. The trim removed 11 bases at V and 4 bases at J, leaving 12 bases unmatched. The chain's CDR3 is CAPLLQRGVYNEQFF. The CDR3 DNA sequence: TGTGCCCCCCTCCTCCAGCGGGGGGTTTACAATGAGCAGTTCTTC.

The genes are TRBV28 and TRBJ1-1; a weak D match, TRBD1 (6 bases). The CDR3 consists of 13 residues. Trimming removed 4 bases at V and 5 bases at J, with 11 bases between. CDR1 MDHEN and CDR2 SYDVKM come from the germline V gene. The CDR3 loop reads CASSSGGTTEAFF. The CDR3 DNA sequence: TGTGCCAGCAGTTCCGGGGGGACAACTGAAGCTTTCTTT.

The chain is built from TRBV2 and TRBJ1-2; weak D call: TRBD1 (5 bases). The germline V gene has CDR1 SNHLY and CDR2 FYNNEI. There are 15 residues in the CDR3. V lost 7 bases and J lost 7, with 22 bases in between. CDR3 residues: CASTPRGYPRAGYTF. CDR3 in DNA: TGTGCCAGCACCCCCCGGGGGTACCCAAGGGCTGGCTACACCTTC.

This clone was observed a few times. The genes are TRBV7-6 and TRBJ1-1; maybe TRBD1 (6 bases). The CDR3 extends over 14 amino acids. The germline V and J ends were trimmed by 3 bases and 5 bases, with 13 bases remaining between them. Germline V gene data show CDR1 as SGHVS and CDR2 as FNYEAQ. For the CDR3, the DNA is TGTGCCAGCAGCTTCGGGGGGCCGCGGACTGAAGCTTTCTTT. This codes for CASSFGGPRTEAFF.